The clone carrying this TCR beta chain was counted ten times or more. What it binds is not known. The authors ran a second PCR of roughly 6 to 12 cycles using a sample-barcoded 5' primer and a J-beta primer mix. TCRdb re-analysed the 5' RACE reads in MiXCR, keeping a single row per CDR3 protein. The table shows about 720,000 distinct CDR3 sequences, with about a fifth occurring only once. In germline, CDR1 is SGDLS, CDR2 YYNGEE. This CDR3 has 14 residues. Trimming at V came to 3 bases and at J to 3 bases, leaving 3 bases not matched to a gene. This specimen comes from a study of blood T cells in healthy people across ages. Study at large: Using template switching, researchers captured about one barcoded beta molecule for each two T cells.

Findings and limits, study-wide: Estimates of diversity drawn from one million T cells were considered underestimates. Older age went with lower TCR beta diversity per million T cells, in a roughly linear way. Leaving the PBMCs unsorted stopped any conclusive comparison of naive versus antigen-experienced cells.

The specimen was blood. This receptor was taken from a man aged 65-85 years in good health. The chain links TRBV9 to TRBJ2-3; TRBD2 aligns across 8 bases. CDR3 sequence reads: CASSAGLETDTQYF. CDR3 in DNA: TGTGCCAGCAGCGCGGGACTAGAAACAGATACGCAGTATTTT. The full variable domain, in which reference TRBV9 and TRBJ2-3 provide the parts outside the CDR3, is DSGVTQTPKHLITATGQRVTLRCSPRSGDLSVYWYQQSLDQGLQFLIQYYNGEERAKGNILERFSAQQFPDLHSELNLSSLELGDSALYFCASSAGLETDTQYFGPGTRLTVL.